This TCR beta chain stems from a study of cytomegalovirus exposure and HLA in healthy donors. Background on the study: HLA-typed donors were the source of approximately 88 million unique TCRs, which an early data release held.

The CDR3 extends over 16 amino acids. The germline V gene has CDR1 SGDLS and CDR2 YYNGEE. Germline trimming cut 3 bases from V and 0 bases from J; bases unmatched to any gene: 3. Study-wide results and limits: In a later analysis, donors in an Asian-associated ancestry cluster reportedly had fewer N-insertions in productive TCRs than the cohort mean. As was reported, the HLA-A and HLA-B alleles of most subjects were accurately predicted from TCR beta sequences. Published work reported that the classifier diagnosed cytomegalovirus status with high specificity and sensitivity.

As to this clone: What it recognizes is unknown.

Primers for the PCR totalled 60 Vbeta and 13 Jbeta. Clones were read by immunoSEQ multiplex PCR, and TCRdb kept only the in-frame ones, dropping some. The table shows about 160,000 clones, with about 85% occurring only once. This TCR came from a man aged 18-30 years in good health and CMV-seropositive. This chain uses TRBV9 with TRBJ2-1, with 10 bases identical to TRBD2. The sequenced material came from PBMCs. CDR3 residues: CASSALAGGSYNEQFF. The CDR3 DNA sequence: TGTGCCAGCAGCGCATTAGCGGGGGGCTCCTACAATGAGCAGTTCTTC.